This is a list of T cell receptor beta chains from one sample in a study of esophageal squamous cell carcinoma tumors. In TCRdb, the 5' RACE reads were re-called with MiXCR into one record per CDR3 protein. The table shows thousands of distinct CDR3 sequences, with roughly 23% occurring only once. The sequencing input was tumor tissue. These receptors came from a man between 45 and 79 years old with esophageal squamous cell carcinoma. Both conserved end residues are part of each CDR3. D genes are given only for firm matches. Not every row has a clone size; where given, it reads once, few, many or a size class.

j_gene,d_gene,abundance,v_gene,CDR3nt,CDR3aa
TRBJ1-5,TRBD1,many,TRBV19,TGTGCCAGTAGTGCACCACAGGGGAAACTCCAGCATTTT,CASSAPQGKLQHF
TRBJ2-3,-,medium-sized,TRBV11-2,TGTGCCAGCAGCCTAGCAATAGCTGATACGCAGTATTTT,CASSLAIADTQYF
TRBJ2-7,-,many,TRBV6-1,TGTGCCAGCGACGGGGACGTCTACGAGCAGTACTTC,CASDGDVYEQYF
TRBJ1-2,TRBD1,medium-sized,TRBV27,TGTGCCAGCAGTACCACCGGGACAGGGAATGGCTACACCTTC,CASSTTGTGNGYTF
TRBJ2-5,-,few,TRBV24-1,TGTGCCACCAGTGATTTGAGTACAGGGCGAGAAGAGACCCAGTACTTC,CATSDLSTGREETQYF
TRBJ2-2,-,-,TRBV3-1,TGTGCCAGCAGAGACGAGGAGGCGTTCACCGGGGAGCTGTTTTTT,CASRDEEAFTGELFF
TRBJ1-2,-,few,TRBV29-1,TGCAGCGTTTGGGGGGGAGATACGGATGGCTACACCTTC,CSVWGGDTDGYTF
TRBJ2-1,-,medium-sized,TRBV9,TGTGCCAGCAGCGCCGCTCGGGGGTCCTACAATGAGCAGTTCTTC,CASSAARGSYNEQFF
TRBJ2-7,TRBD2,-,TRBV18,TGTGCCAGCTCCCGGGAGGGCGACGACGAGCAGTACTTC,CASSREGDDEQYF
TRBJ2-1,TRBD2,medium-sized,TRBV7-9,TGTGCCAGCAGCTTAGATGCGGGAGGGCCCTACAATGAGCAGTTCTTC,CASSLDAGGPYNEQFF
TRBJ2-1,TRBD2,many,TRBV20-1,TGCAGTGCTCTGACTAGGACGGGAGGTCGTTACAATGAGCAGTTCTTC,CSALTRTGGRYNEQFF
TRBJ1-5,-,few,TRBV9,TGTGCCAGCAGCGTAGACACCGATCAGCCCCAGCATTTT,CASSVDTDQPQHF
TRBJ1-2,-,few,TRBV4-1,TGCGCCAGCAGCCTGATACCTAATAACTATGGCTACACCTTC,CASSLIPNNYGYTF
TRBJ2-7,-,-,TRBV18,TGTGCCAGCGCTCAGGGAAGTAACCGCGAGCAGTACTTC,CASAQGSNREQYF
TRBJ1-4,-,medium-sized,TRBV6-1,TGTGCCAGCCGAAGGACAAAGTCAGCAACTAATGAAAAACTGTTTTTT,CASRRTKSATNEKLFF
TRBJ1-1,-,medium-sized,TRBV5-6,TGTGCCAGCAGCTTGCAGGACGGCTACACTGAAGCTTTCTTT,CASSLQDGYTEAFF
TRBJ2-1,TRBD2,-,TRBV20-1,TGCAGTGCTCTTCCTAGCGGAGCATACAATGAGCAGTTCTTC,CSALPSGAYNEQFF
TRBJ1-4,TRBD1,few,TRBV28,TGTGCCAGCAGCGAACCCGCAGGGGGCATCAGATGGGGGTTTTTT,CASSEPAGGIRWGFF
TRBJ2-5,-,many,TRBV3-1,TGTGCCAGCAGCCCACGAGGGGGGCCTAGGGAGACCCAGTACTTC,CASSPRGGPRETQYF
TRBJ2-7,TRBD2,-,TRBV7-9,TGTGCCAGCAGCATGGGACTAGCGGGAGGCGAGCAGTACTTC,CASSMGLAGGEQYF
TRBJ2-5,-,medium-sized,TRBV6-1,TGTGCCAGCAGTATGACATCTGAGACCCAGTACTTC,CASSMTSETQYF
TRBJ2-1,TRBD2,-,TRBV9,TGTGCCAGCAGCACCAGACTAGCGGGAGACTGGTACAATGAGCAGTTCTTC,CASSTRLAGDWYNEQFF
TRBJ2-1,-,large,TRBV7-9,TGTGCCAGCAGCCCTGGACAGAAAGATCAGTTCTTC,CASSPGQKDQFF
TRBJ2-3,TRBD2,medium-sized,TRBV30,TGTGCCTGGAGTGTACAAGCGGGAGGCGGAGATACGCAGTATTTT,CAWSVQAGGGDTQYF
TRBJ2-1,-,medium-sized,TRBV14,TGTGCCAGCAGCCAAGATCACCCCCGGGGGTACAATGAGCAGTTCTTC,CASSQDHPRGYNEQFF
TRBJ1-4,-,many,TRBV5-1,TGCGCCAGCAGCTTCGGGGATGGGGGAAAACTGTTTTTT,CASSFGDGGKLFF
TRBJ2-3,-,-,TRBV6-5,TGTGCCAGCAGTTACTATAAGGATCCAGATACGCAGTATTTT,CASSYYKDPDTQYF
TRBJ2-2,-,few,TRBV5-1,TGCGCCAGCAGCTTGGGGCCAGCTATCGCCGGGGAGCTGTTTTTT,CASSLGPAIAGELFF
TRBJ2-7,TRBD1,-,TRBV5-1,TGCGCCAGCAGCCCGATAGGGGGACAGGGCGGCGAGCAGTACTTC,CASSPIGGQGGEQYF
TRBJ2-5,-,few,TRBV7-2,TGTGCCAGCAGCTTATACGGCCGGCGGCAGGGACAAGAGACCCAGTACTTC,CASSLYGRRQGQETQYF
TRBJ2-7,-,-,TRBV4-1,TGCGCCAGCAGCCAAGTGAGCGGTTCCTACGAGCAGTACTTC,CASSQVSGSYEQYF
TRBJ2-5,-,medium-sized,TRBV7-8,TGTGCCAGCAGCTTCATCCCCCAGGAGACCCAGTACTTC,CASSFIPQETQYF
TRBJ1-1,-,-,TRBV12-3/TRBV12-4,TGTGCCAGCAGTTTGACAATGAACACTGAAGCTTTCTTT,CASSLTMNTEAFF
TRBJ2-7,-,many,TRBV20-1,TGCAGTGCTCACCACCCGACTGGATACTCCTACGAGCAGTACTTC,CSAHHPTGYSYEQYF
TRBJ2-5,-,-,TRBV9,-,CASLHVGQGAFETLYF
TRBJ1-2,-,medium-sized,TRBV4-1,TGCGCCAGCAGCCAAGAGGGCCGGGACACCTCCTTTAACTATGGCTACACCTTC,CASSQEGRDTSFNYGYTF
TRBJ2-5,-,medium-sized,TRBV3-1,TGTGCCAGCAGCCAAGAAGGTCGAGGGACAGAGACCCAGTACTTC,CASSQEGRGTETQYF
TRBJ1-2,-,few,TRBV19,TGTGCCAGTAGCAGAACCCCAGGGGAAGGGTACTATGGCTACACCTTC,CASSRTPGEGYYGYTF
TRBJ1-5,-,-,TRBV7-9,TGTGTCAGCAGCTATCAGGGAAGCAATCAGCCCCAGCATTTT,CVSSYQGSNQPQHF
TRBJ2-5,-,-,TRBV6-6,TGTGCCAGCAGTTACCCGCAAGAGACCCAGTACTTC,CASSYPQETQYF
TRBJ2-7,TRBD2,few,TRBV7-2,TGTGCCAGCAGCCGAACTAGCGGGAGGTACGAGCAGTACTTC,CASSRTSGRYEQYF
TRBJ1-2,-,-,TRBV2,TGTGCCAGCAGTGCCCGGACAGCTAACTATGGCGACACCTTC,CASSARTANYGDTF
TRBJ2-1,-,few,TRBV7-9,TGTGCCAGCAGCTCGCCAAATAGGGCCGACTCCTACAATGAGCAGTTCTTC,CASSSPNRADSYNEQFF